This T cell receptor beta chain was recorded in a study of CD8+ T cells in alopecia areata (dated by TCRdb to about 2018). About the study as a whole: The treated patients, all with moderate-to-severe alopecia areata, were enrolled in an open-label pilot trial of oral tofacitinib given at 5 to 10 mg twice daily. Patients stayed on tofacitinib for 6 to 18 months and then had 6 months of follow-up off drug so that delayed response and recurrence could be assessed. The SALT score, which quantifies the percentage of affected scalp surface area, was used to measure disease severity in treated patients. To study T cell clonal expansion in alopecia areata, the researchers applied high-throughput TCRbeta sequencing to both the C3H/HeJ mouse model and human patients. Scalp tissue and sorted CD4+ and CD8+ peripheral blood T cells from patchy and totalis/universalis alopecia areata patients and from healthy controls were covered by human TCRbeta sequencing. Patients on tofacitinib were biopsied at baseline and after 4 and 24 weeks of treatment, and several of the patients also had a later scalp biopsy. Scalp clonality was compared across normal scalp (n=4), patchy alopecia areata scalp (n=8), and alopecia totalis/universalis scalp (n=8). RNA was obtained with the PAXgene miRNA kit for fixed scalp, the miRNeasy kit for PBMCs, and the RNeasy kit for mouse skin. TCRbeta CDR3 regions were amplified by immunoSEQ multiplex PCR using 35 Vbeta forward and 13 Jbeta reverse primers. The paper's findings and limits, for the study overall: Scalp TCR repertoire analysis is complicated because resident alphabeta T cells in normal human skin are also sequenced, whereas mouse skin is dominated by gammadelta T cells. Lesional scalp, especially in alopecia totalis/universalis, showed higher clonality and more expanded CD8+ clones than normal scalp, suggesting antigenic drive. The treated cohort was small, with a single nonresponder, so links between baseline CD8+ expansion and response need larger studies. With tofacitinib, both scalp clonality and the number of expanded CD8+ clones among the top 100 scalp clones went down significantly. Compared with mice, TCR sequences shared between patients were less clear, possibly partly because of HLA diversity across the patient population. Many expanded lesional clones were found to persist in scalp and blood during tofacitinib treatment, and relapse after treatment cessation may be partly explained by this persistence.

CDR1 and CDR2, looked up from the germline V gene, are MNHNS and SASEGT. V and J are truncated by 11 bases and 2 bases respectively, leaving an intervening sequence of 19 bases. From its cysteine to its phenylalanine, the CDR3 spans 15 amino acids. The only DNA kept is the CDR3, 45 bases in frame from the first base. On this clone: What this receptor recognizes is not known. No per-base quality is available; no much larger clone lies one base away.

Library creation used the immunoSEQ multiplex PCR assay. For TCR sequencing, RNA was extracted from every sample and reverse transcribed into cDNA to serve as template. First-strand cDNA was synthesized using SuperScript III with a 2:1 mix of oligo-dT and random hexamers. A synthetic immune receptor repertoire was used to assess amplification bias, and residual bias was removed computationally. The published analysis was carried out like this. Raw reads were preprocessed to remove errors, and CDR3 was defined by IMGT conventions from the conserved cysteine to phenylalanine. Clonality was calculated as 1 minus Shannon entropy normalized by log2 of the number of productive unique TCRs. Whether scalp clones were CD4 or CD8 was inferred by matching scalp TCRbeta sequences against CD4 and CD8 repertoires sorted from blood. As stored in TCRdb, this immuneACCESS dataset retains in-frame rearrangements with V and J assigned. A fraction of the clones does not appear; measured against another copy, unresolved V genes explain less than half of the discrepancy, and the remainder lacks a known reason. V and J calls and clone size come straight from that table; D and trimming were deduced from the DNA. The sample table records 130,000 or so clones; 85% to 90% of these occur just once. Less than 15% of the sample comes from the top ten.

What the time point label conveys for this sample: around 4 weeks on oral tofacitinib. The treatment or condition label corresponds to: oral pan-JAK inhibitor, 5-10 mg twice daily. Peripheral blood and lesional scalp punch biopsies were obtained from patients with alopecia areata. PBMCs were separated by density centrifugation and stained for CD3, CD4 and CD8, after which CD4+ and CD8+ T cells were sorted on a FACSAria. Recombination connected TRBV6-1 to TRBJ1-5, and possibly TRBD1, on 5 matching bases. This material consisted of CD8+ T cells sorted from blood, taken at week 4, from a patient treated with tofacitinib. The TCR originated in a human donor with alopecia areata. The CDR3 reads as follows: CACQREAGGNQPQHF. The DNA sequence is given as TGTGCCTGTCAAAGGGAGGCGGGGGGCAATCAGCCCCAGCATTTT.